These T cell receptor beta chains were read from a single sample in a study of T cells in Graves' hyperthyroidism and ophthalmopathy. TCRdb redid the calling of the multiplex PCR reads with MiXCR, one entry per CDR3 protein. This repertoire shows 650,000 to 750,000 distinct CDR3 sequences, about 14% found once; its top ten account for approximately 10%. The sample comprised blood. The receptors come from a woman between 18 and 30 years old with Graves' hyperthyroidism. The CDR3 runs from the conserved cysteine through the conserved F or W. Only some rows state a clone size, as once, few, many or a class for expanded clones.

J | size | V | CDR3
TRBJ2-7 | many | TRBV30 | CAWNRRRPPHEQYF
TRBJ2-7 | many | TRBV9 | CASSPTGTQAYEQYF
TRBJ2-5 | many | TRBV27 | CASSWTSGNTETQYF
TRBJ2-1 | . | TRBV28 | CASRGMVLPGDEQFF
TRBJ2-2 | few | TRBV5-1 | CASSWTGSPGELFF
TRBJ2-2 | few | TRBV10-3 | CAIRRIQGAFTGELFF
TRBJ2-1 | . | TRBV3-1 | CASRVAGAGNEQFF
TRBJ2-3 | few | TRBV7-6 | CASTQGGDTQYF
TRBJ2-7 | few | TRBV10-3 | CAIRPPGTSSYEQYF
TRBJ2-3 | many | TRBV5-6 | CASSLETGSGVLSTDTQYF
TRBJ2-7 | . | TRBV12-3/TRBV12-4 | CASSPQNGINYEQYF